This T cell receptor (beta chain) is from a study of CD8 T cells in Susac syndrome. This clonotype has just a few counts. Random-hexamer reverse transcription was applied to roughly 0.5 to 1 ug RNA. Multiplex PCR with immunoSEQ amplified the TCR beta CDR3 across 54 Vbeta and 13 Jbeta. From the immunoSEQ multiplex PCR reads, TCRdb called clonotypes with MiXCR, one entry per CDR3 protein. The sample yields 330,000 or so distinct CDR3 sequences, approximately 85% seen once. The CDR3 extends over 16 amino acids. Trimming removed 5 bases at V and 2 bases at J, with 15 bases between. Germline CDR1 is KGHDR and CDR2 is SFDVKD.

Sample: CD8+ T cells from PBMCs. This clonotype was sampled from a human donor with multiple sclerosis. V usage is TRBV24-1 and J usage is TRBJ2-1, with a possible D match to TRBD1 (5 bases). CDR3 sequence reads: CATSGPRQGPYNEQFF. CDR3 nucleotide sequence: TGTGCCACCAGTGGTCCTAGGCAGGGTCCCTACAATGAGCAGTTCTTC.